This entry concerns a single T cell receptor (beta chain). What antigen it recognizes has not been identified. The record has no base qualities; no much larger clone is one base away. The time point label, as the study defines it: baseline before first vaccination. The vaccinee samples were drawn from two UK trials, COV001 and COV002, one of which was a single-blind randomized controlled phase 2/3 trial testing AZD1222 (ChAdOx1 nCoV-19) in healthy adults. Trial participant PBMC samples were collected at day 0 and day 28 after the second dose for TCRbeta chain sequencing. This sample was included in a study of T cell responses to AZD1222 COVID-19 vaccine (dated by TCRdb to about 2021). About the full investigation: AZD1222 recipients given second doses at about 4 weeks or at about 12 weeks were pooled, since spike-specific TCR depth and breadth were not found to differ between the two schedules. A total of 230 to 250 trial participants underwent TCR sequencing, of whom 207 had received two doses of AZD1222 and around 25 had received two doses of the MenACWY control vaccine. Trial participants were enrolled by age into subgroups of 18-55, 56-69 and 70-plus years, and roughly 150, 30 and 60 TCR-sequenced participants, respectively, were included in these subgroups.

General conclusions and limits of the study: The whole spike protein was spanned by vaccine-associated CD4 TCRs, and dominant responses were seen in regions 160-218 and 743-854. Nearly half of unique spike-specific TCRs reportedly recognized epitopes outside regions mutated in the B.1.351 and B.1.1.7 variants. The 56-69-year group was small, and its depth increase did not reach significance, likely because of low power. Only five or six AZD1222 recipients were SARS-CoV-2 seropositive at baseline, limiting conclusions about previously exposed vaccinees. After two AZD1222 doses, both the breadth and the depth of spike-specific TCRs were significantly higher than at day 0 and than in MenACWY recipients. Participants were mostly white British and included more females than males, and it was suggested by the authors that clonal diversity may have been underestimated. Because no day 14 peak-response samples were available, the repertoires could be characterized only after the peak T cell response.

The junction shows trimming of 0 bases on V and 6 bases on J, plus 9 bases between the germline ends. Including the terminal cysteine and phenylalanine, the CDR3 comprises 13 residues. Solely the CDR3 DNA is kept, with 39 bases framed from the first base. CDR1 and CDR2 are drawn from the germline V gene: SGHVS, FNYEAQ. The CDR3 regions of human TCRbeta chains were analyzed by immunosequencing. On the authors' methods: Repertoire TCRs were matched against a reference library of SARS-CoV-2-specific TCRs generated with the MIRA antigen-specificity platform. Breadth was defined as the fraction of unique TCRs that were SARS-CoV-2-associated, and depth was defined as the fraction of total T cells that were SARS-CoV-2-associated. Using the MIRA data, each spike-specific TCR was mapped to the spike region that the TCR reacts to and placed in a CD4 or CD8 class. Log10-transformed breadth and depth values were compared by one-way ANOVA with Sidak's multiple comparisons tests. TCRdb mirrors the immuneACCESS table, restricted to in-frame sequences. Some clones are absent from its copies; in checked studies, under half trace to an unresolved V gene, and the reason for the others is unknown. The V and J calls and clone size come from that table; D and trimming were worked out from the DNA. The sample contains about 150,000 clones, nearly 90% of them found a single time. Roughly 4.7% of the sample comes from the top ten.

The V and J segments used are TRBV7-6 and TRBJ2-7; a confident D gene designation cannot be given. The TCR was taken from an adult in good health. This material consisted of peripheral blood, taken on day 0 of AZD1222 vaccination. The DNA sequence follows: TGTGCCAGCAGCTTAGCAGGCGGCCGCGAGCAGTACTTC. It codes for CASSLAGGREQYF. Reference TRBV7-6 and TRBJ2-7 proteins supply the regions before and after the CDR3; the full variable domain is: GAGVSQSPRYKVTKRGQDVALRCDPISGHVSLYWYRQALGQGPEFLTYFNYEAQQDKSGLPNDRFSAERPEGSISTLTIQRTEQRDSAMYRCASSLAGGREQYFGPGTRLTVT.